The rows below give T cell receptor beta chains drawn from one sample of a study of shared clonotypes between healthy human individuals. Data came from immunoSEQ multiplex PCR; TCRdb stores just in-frame clones and leaves some out. Among about 680,000 clones listed, less than 80% were seen once. The sequenced sample was memory CD4+ T cells sorted from blood. These receptors all come from a woman aged 25 to 39 in good health. Both conserved end residues are trimmed from each CDR3. The order of the fields is J gene, V gene, CDR3 protein.

>TRBJ2-5|TRBV5-1
ASTPRGQTETQY
>TRBJ1-5|TRBV7-9
ASSLSGNGNQPQH
>TRBJ2-1|TRBV18
ASSQTGGAYNEQF
>TRBJ2-7|TRBV25-1
ASSEDSTYEQY
>TRBJ2-2|TRBV28
ASSMTGAGELF
>TRBJ1-3|TRBV4-1
ASSQDGADGNTIY
>TRBJ2-1|TRBV7-2
ASSLGLAGNEQF
>TRBJ2-5|TRBV11-2
ASSPSGARATETQY
>TRBJ2-1|TRBV11-3
ASSVGQDNNEQF
>TRBJ1-1|TRBV5-4
ASSPGRGQVNTEAF
>TRBJ1-4|TRBV28
ASSLGMDEKLF
>TRBJ1-2|TRBV5-1
ASSPGHTDLSGYT
>TRBJ2-2|TRBV28
ASERPGRTGELF
>TRBJ1-3|TRBV5-8
ASSLDAGRGNTIY
>TRBJ2-1|TRBV5-1
ASSLSSGGYNEQF
>TRBJ2-1|TRBV4-1
ASSQFPTGGLKQQF
>TRBJ2-2|TRBV10-1
ATSSGDFGFPGELF